The clone carrying this TCR beta chain has a single count. The data belong to a study of blood T cell repertoires in COVID-19. The CDR3 totals 18 residues. Per the germline V gene, CDR1 is MGHRA and CDR2 is YSYEKL. The ends were cut back, 0 bases at V and 2 bases at J, with 16 bases in the middle. Here immunoSEQ multiplex PCR was the method, and the copy in TCRdb shows in-frame clones only, minus some. The table has roughly 73,000 clones, roughly 79% seen once. The gene calls are TRBV4-1 and TRBJ2-2; D ambiguous. The sample consisted of peripheral blood. The origin of this receptor is a man between 70 and 80 years old with acute or convalescent COVID-19. CDR3 sequence (DNA): TGCGCCAGCAGCCAAGACGCGGAGTACACCCGAAACACCGGGGAGCTGTTTTTT. It specifies CASSQDAEYTRNTGELFF.